The 23 T cell receptor beta chains listed next were all sequenced from one sample in a study of T cells in Graves' hyperthyroidism and ophthalmopathy. Authors of the study amplified TCR beta CDR3 regions from RNA transcripts. The TCR CDR3 was amplified in a first-round RT-PCR using the HTBI primer set. TCRdb re-called the multiplex PCR reads through MiXCR, storing one row per CDR3 protein. The table has a few hundred thousand distinct CDR3 sequences, around 15% seen once. Source material: blood. These receptors all come from a woman aged 50 to 60 with Graves' hyperthyroidism that later progressed to Graves' ophthalmopathy.

This clonotype was detected many times. The rearrangement uses TRBV7-3 and TRBJ2-1, with 8 bases aligning to TRBD2. The CDR3 has 18 residues. Germline CDR1 is SGHTA and CDR2 is FQGTGA. Germline trimming cut 5 bases from V and 4 bases from J; bases unmatched to any gene: 16. CDR3 in DNA: TGTGCCAGCAGCACTTCCCATAGCGGGGAAACACCATACAATGAGCAGTTCTTC. Translating gives CASSTSHSGETPYNEQFF. Supplemented by reference TRBV7-3 and TRBJ2-1, the full variable domain reads GAGVSQTPSNKVTEKGKYVELRCDPISGHTALYWYRQSLGQGPEFLIYFQGTGAADDSGLPNDRFFAVRPEGSVSTLKIQRTERGDSAVYLCASSTSHSGETPYNEQFFGPGTRLTVL.

Ten or more counts support this clonotype. CDR3 region: CASSLFDYSNEQFF. In nucleotides, the CDR3 is TGCGCCAGCAGCTTGTTCGACTACTCCAATGAGCAGTTCTTC. The rearrangement uses TRBV5-1 and TRBJ2-1, with D possibly being TRBD2 (5 bases). The CDR3 has 14 amino acids. The germline V gene encodes CDR1 SGHRS and CDR2 YFSETQ. V was pared by 1 base and J by 6 bases, with 11 bases between.

Comments on this clonotype: One end of the junction fails to match germline, which may point to a read error. The gene calls are TRBV12-3 or TRBV12-4 and TRBJ2-7; 9 bases align to TRBD2. CDR3 length equals 15 residues. CDR3 loop: CAGSLAGASYNEQYF. The CDR3 nucleotides read TGTGCCGGCAGCTTAGCGGGAGCCTCCTACAATGAGCAGTACTTC.

The chain joins TRBV28 to TRBJ2-7, with 12 positions matching TRBD2. This CDR3 has 16 residues. The germline V gene encodes CDR1 MDHEN and CDR2 SYDVKM. The J segment lost 2 bases and the V segment lost 4 bases, leaving 6 bases of the junction unmatched. In nucleotides, the CDR3 is TGTGCCAGCAGTTCCGGTCGGACTAGCGGGGCCTACGAGCAGTACTTC. It encodes CASSSGRTSGAYEQYF.

Of note for this clonotype: A much bigger clone sits one base away, suggesting this may be a read error. This chain joins TRBV6-2 or TRBV6-3 and TRBJ2-3, with 9 bases that match TRBD2. Trimming at V came to 6 bases and at J to 4 bases, leaving 23 bases not matched to a gene. Germline V CDR1 and CDR2: MNHEY, SVGEGT. CDR3 length equals 20 residues. CDR3 nucleotides: TGTGCCAGCAGAGCATGGAGGGGACTAGCCGAACCCAAAGATCCAGATACGCAGTATTTT. Translating gives CASRAWRGLAEPKDPDTQYF.

This clonotype has at least ten counts. The chain combines TRBV5-1 with TRBJ1-2; the match to TRBD1 covers 7 bases. J lost 6 bases, V lost 1 base, and 3 bases had no gene match. CDR3 length equals 13 residues. In germline, CDR1 is SGHRS, CDR2 YFSETQ. The chain's CDR3 is CASSLTGEHGYTF. The CDR3 DNA sequence: TGCGCCAGCAGCTTGACAGGGGAGCATGGCTACACCTTC.

This clonotype occurred many times. The chain carries TRBV6-1 and TRBJ2-2; 9 nucleotides agree with TRBD1. Germline assignment: CDR1 MNHNS and CDR2 SASEGT. The CDR3 spans 13 residues. J gave up 4 bases and V 6 bases, and 0 bases lay outside the gene matches. The CDR3 bases are TGTGCCAGCAGGACAGGGGGCACCGGGGAGCTGTTTTTT. Translated, it gives CASRTGGTGELFF.

This chain connects TRBV27 to TRBJ1-2; D is unresolved. Trimming removed 1 base from V and 2 bases from J, with 17 bases in between. Germline V lookup: CDR1 MNHEY, CDR2 SMNVEV (reference sequence). CDR3 length: 17 residues. The CDR3 protein is CASSLFSGPLLNYGYTF. In nucleotides, the CDR3 is TGTGCCAGCAGTTTATTCAGCGGCCCCCTCTTGAACTATGGCTACACCTTC.

This clonotype was observed a few times. This chain uses TRBV10-3 with TRBJ1-4; D call uncertain. This CDR3 has 17 amino acids. V lost 5 bases to trimming and J lost 0 bases, with 16 bases between them. Per the germline V gene, CDR1 is ENHRY and CDR2 is SYGVKD. The CDR3 protein is CAISTFEPWATNEKLFF. The CDR3 region has the DNA TGTGCCATCAGTACCTTCGAACCATGGGCAACTAATGAAAAACTGTTTTTT.

This clonotype occurred many times. The CDR3 DNA sequence: TGTGCCAGCAGGGTACTTCGGAGCACAGATACGCAGTATTTT. Protein product: CASRVLRSTDTQYF. V usage is TRBV6-1 and J usage is TRBJ2-3; D gene uncertain. The ends were cut back, 6 bases at V and 0 bases at J, with 10 bases in the middle. The germline V gene has CDR1 MNHNS and CDR2 SASEGT. The CDR3 length is 14 residues.

Only a few counts were recorded for this clonotype. A much larger clone lies one base from this, so it may be a read error. The chain has TRBV28 and TRBJ2-1; 8 bases align to TRBD2. The CDR3 sequence is 14 residues long. Trimming took 6 bases from V and 7 from J; bases not matched to a gene: 8. CDR1 and CDR2 from the germline V gene are MDHEN and SYDVKM. The CDR3, as DNA: TGTGCCAGCAGAAAAGCGGGAGCGGAAAATGAGCAGTTCTTC. Amino acids: CASRKAGAENEQFF.

This clonotype showed up many times. This chain connects TRBV3-1 to TRBJ1-1; a weak D match, TRBD1 (6 bases). Trimming took 4 bases from V and 4 from J, leaving 19 bases between them. Germline loops: CDR1 LGHDT, CDR2 YNNKEL (reference sequence). This CDR3 comprises 16 residues. The CDR3 region has the DNA TGTGCCAGCAGCCTCTCCCCCGGACGCAGGGGCACTGAAGCTTTCTTT. This codes for CASSLSPGRRGTEAFF.

This clonotype was recorded a few times. The genes are TRBV7-3 and TRBJ1-1; D not resolved. Germline lookup yields CDR1 SGHTA and CDR2 FQGTGA. V lost 0 bases and J 2 bases, leaving 7 bases between the germline ends. CDR3 length: 14 residues. The DNA for the CDR3 is TGTGCCAGCAGCTTAACGGTCCAAAACACTGAAGCTTTCTTT. Encoded protein: CASSLTVQNTEAFF. Drawing the rest from reference TRBV7-3 and TRBJ1-1, the complete variable domain is GAGVSQTPSNKVTEKGKYVELRCDPISGHTALYWYRQSLGQGPEFLIYFQGTGAADDSGLPNDRFFAVRPEGSVSTLKIQRTERGDSAVYLCASSLTVQNTEAFFGQGTRLTVV.

The sample holds many counts of this clonotype. The V gene is TRBV20-1, the J gene TRBJ1-2; TRBD1 is a possible D gene (5 bases). The length of the CDR3 is 14 residues. V was trimmed by 6 bases and J by 2 bases, leaving 16 bases between them. Germline-derived CDR1 and CDR2 are DFQATT and SNEGSKA (reference sequence). CDR3 sequence (DNA): TGCAGTGCCCCCTGGACATCAGCAAACTATGGCTACACCTTC. Residues: CSAPWTSANYGYTF.

This clonotype was found many times. This chain links TRBV28 with TRBJ1-5; D uncertain. The CDR3 is made up of 10 amino acids. The germline CDR1 and CDR2 sequences are MDHEN and SYDVKM. Trimming removed 8 bases from V and 5 bases from J, with 4 bases in between. The CDR3 loop is CASDYQPQHF. For the CDR3, the DNA is TGTGCCAGCGATTATCAGCCCCAGCATTTT.

This clonotype was seen only a few times. The genes are TRBV12-3 or TRBV12-4 and TRBJ2-1; 8 nucleotides agree with TRBD1. This CDR3 is built from 15 residues. Trimming removed 7 bases from V and 0 bases from J; junction bases left unmatched: 5. The CDR3 here is CASKRQGSSYNEQFF. In nucleotides, the CDR3 is TGTGCCAGCAAAAGACAGGGGAGCTCCTACAATGAGCAGTTCTTC.

This chain connects TRBV5-1 to TRBJ1-4; 7 nucleotides agree with TRBD1. Germline V lookup: CDR1 SGHRS, CDR2 YFSETQ. The CDR3 has 16 amino acids. The ends lost 4 bases at V and 4 bases at J; junction bases unmatched: 10. This CDR3 reads CASSPRPGQLNEKLFF. The CDR3, as DNA: TGCGCCAGCAGCCCGCGACCGGGACAGCTTAATGAAAAACTGTTTTTT.

This clonotype has at least ten counts. The rearrangement uses TRBV10-1 and TRBJ2-2; D remains unclear. V lost 8 bases to trimming and J lost 5 bases, with 12 bases between them. The CDR3 is 13 residues long. CDR1 and CDR2 from the germline V gene are WNHNN and SYGVQD (reference sequence). This chain's CDR3 is CASGQPGTGELFF. CDR3 DNA: TGCGCCAGCGGCCAGCCAGGAACCGGGGAGCTGTTTTTT.

This clonotype was recorded many times. The J gene is TRBJ2-7, the V gene TRBV25-1, with 7 bases lining up with TRBD1. This CDR3 has 14 residues. Germline CDR1 MGHDK, CDR2 SYGVNS. The V and J ends lost 5 bases and 3 bases, in that order; junction bases with no gene match: 7. The CDR3 is CASSLTGEYYEQYF. CDR3 bases: TGTGCCAGCAGTCTCACAGGGGAGTACTACGAGCAGTACTTC.

This clonotype was counted only a few times. The genes are TRBV5-1 and TRBJ2-5, with D possibly being TRBD1 (6 bases). The V gene lost 4 bases and the J gene lost 1 base, with 14 bases spanning the gap. Germline CDR1 is SGHRS and CDR2 is YFSETQ. The CDR3 extends over 15 amino acids. The CDR3 spells CASSTQGGFQETQYF. DNA of the CDR3: TGCGCCAGCAGCACCCAAGGGGGATTCCAAGAGACCCAGTACTTC.

This clonotype was seen ten or more times. The genes are TRBV28 and TRBJ1-1; 8 positions match TRBD1. Germline CDR1 MDHEN, CDR2 SYDVKM. The J segment lost 6 bases and the V segment lost 7 bases, leaving 13 bases of the junction unmatched. The CDR3 spans 15 residues. CDR3 loop: CASKTGHRGWAEAFF. The CDR3 coding sequence is TGTGCCAGCAAAACGGGCCACAGGGGGTGGGCTGAAGCTTTCTTT.

This clonotype was found many times. The chain links TRBV5-5 to TRBJ2-1; D is ambiguous. Per the germline V gene, CDR1 is SGHKS and CDR2 is YYEKEE (reference sequence). This CDR3 is 16 amino acids long. V lost 2 bases, J lost 2 bases, and 14 bases lay in between. The CDR3 nucleotides are TGTGCCAGCAGCTTCGGCCCCCAGGTACCCTACAATGAGCAGTTCTTC. Translation: CASSFGPQVPYNEQFF.

This clonotype was seen ten or more times. V is TRBV3-1 and J is TRBJ1-6; D gene uncertain. The CDR3 runs 13 residues. The germline gives CDR1 LGHDT, CDR2 YNNKEL (reference sequence). V lost 5 bases and J lost 7, with 9 bases in between. CDR3 loop: CASSSETNSPLHF. CDR3 nucleotide sequence: TGTGCCAGCAGCTCAGAGACGAATTCACCCCTCCACTTT.